The 14 T cell receptor beta chains below come from one sample, sequenced in a study of OX40 agonist ivuxolimab in advanced cancers. Only in-frame clones appear in the TCRdb table, and some are missing; sequencing was by immunoSEQ multiplex PCR. The table has roughly 20,000 clones, about nine tenths seen once; the top ten hold 16%. The sequencing used CD4+ or CD8+ T cells sorted from blood, collected in a trial of the OX40 agonist ivuxolimab. Source of these receptors: an adult with an advanced solid tumor such as melanoma, head and neck, liver or kidney cancer.

This sequence joins TRBV2 and TRBJ1-4, with TRBD1 as a possible D gene (5 bases). V lost 7 bases and J 1 base, leaving 7 bases between the germline ends. CDR3 length: 13 residues. The germline CDR1 and CDR2 sequences are SNHLY and FYNNEI. This CDR3 is CASNGGTNEKLFF. Written as DNA, the CDR3 is TGTGCCAGCAATGGGGGAACTAATGAAAAACTGTTTTTT. The full variable domain, completed using reference TRBV2 and TRBJ1-4, is EPEVTQTPSHQVTQMGQEVILRCVPISNHLYFYWYRQILGQKVEFLVSFYNNEISEKSEIFDDQFSVERPDGSNFTLKIRSTKLEDSAMYFCASNGGTNEKLFFGSGTQLSVL.

This clone was picked up one time. The chain has TRBV18 and TRBJ2-4; the D gene is possibly TRBD1 (6 bases). V shed 3 bases and J shed 8 bases, with 14 bases lying between them. CDR3 length: 14 residues. CDR1 KGHSH and CDR2 LQKENI come from the germline V gene. Written as DNA, the CDR3 is TGTGCCAGCTCACCGGACAGCCCTGTGGACATTCAGTACTTC. Its protein is CASSPDSPVDIQYF.

This chain links TRBV5-1 with TRBJ2-2; D is undetermined. The germline V gene has CDR1 SGHRS and CDR2 YFSETQ. V gave up 0 bases and J gave up 2 bases, with 8 bases separating them. The CDR3 loop spans 15 amino acids. The CDR3 nucleotides are TGCGCCAGCAGCTTGGGCGTTCCTAACACCGGGGAGCTGTTTTTT. Amino acid sequence: CASSLGVPNTGELFF.

The chain combines TRBV29-1 with TRBJ2-1, with TRBD1 matching over 9 bases. Germline V CDR1 and CDR2: SQVTM, ANQGSEA. The V segment lost 3 bases and the J segment 1 base; nucleotides outside the gene matches: 4. CDR3 length: 15 amino acids. CDR3 loop: CSVEGTGSSYNEQFF. CDR3 coding DNA: TGCAGCGTTGAGGGGACAGGGAGTTCCTACAATGAGCAGTTCTTC.

CDR3 DNA sequence: TGTGCCAGCATAGGGAGCACAGATACGCAGTATTTT. Translation gives CASIGSTDTQYF. The chain has TRBV5-6 and TRBJ2-3, with D uncertain. The CDR3 contains 12 residues. V was cut by 6 bases and J by 0 bases, with 5 bases left in between. The germline V gene encodes CDR1 SGHDT and CDR2 YYEEEE.

The genes are TRBV6-5 and TRBJ1-1, with unresolved D. The V end lost 6 bases, the J end lost 2 bases, and 4 bases lay between the germline ends. This CDR3 spans 11 amino acids. Per germline, CDR1 MNHEY and CDR2 SVGAGI. CDR3 in DNA: TGTGCCAGCAGACTAAACACTGAAGCTTTCTTT. It specifies CASRLNTEAFF.

The chain links TRBV9 to TRBJ2-2; 12 bases match TRBD2. J lost 3 bases, V lost 4 bases, and 4 bases had no gene match. The germline V gene encodes CDR1 SGDLS and CDR2 YYNGEE. CDR3 length equals 16 residues. Here the CDR3 reads CASSRGLAGYTGELFF. The CDR3 DNA reads TGTGCCAGCAGCAGAGGACTAGCGGGGTACACCGGGGAGCTGTTTTTT. The full variable domain, rest sourced from reference TRBV9 and TRBJ2-2, is DSGVTQTPKHLITATGQRVTLRCSPRSGDLSVYWYQQSLDQGLQFLIQYYNGEERAKGNILERFSAQQFPDLHSELNLSSLELGDSALYFCASSRGLAGYTGELFFGEGSRLTVL.

The chain combines TRBV18 with TRBJ2-1, with D unclear. The CDR3 extends over 15 amino acids. Germline CDR1 reads KGHSH; CDR2 reads LQKENI. The V and J ends lost 2 bases and 7 bases respectively, with 15 bases between them. DNA for the CDR3: TGTGCCAGCTCACCAAGTATCCCAAGTCGTAATGAGCAGTTCTTC. Amino acid sequence: CASSPSIPSRNEQFF.

V is TRBV2 and J is TRBJ2-2; D not certain. Germline assignment: CDR1 SNHLY and CDR2 FYNNEI. Between the trimmed V and J ends, which lost 1 base and 1 base, there was a span of 4 bases. This CDR3 spans 14 amino acids. The CDR3 DNA reads as TGTGCCAGCAGTGAAGTTCTGAACACCGGGGAGCTGTTTTTT. As protein: CASSEVLNTGELFF.

This chain links TRBV10-3 with TRBJ2-3, with D possibly matching TRBD1 (6 bases). Trimming took off 6 bases at V and 0 bases at J, with 13 bases between the two ends. Germline loops: CDR1 ENHRY, CDR2 SYGVKD. This CDR3 region has 15 residues. In nucleotides, the CDR3 is TGTGCCATCAGCGGGACACTAACCAGCACAGATACGCAGTATTTT. Translated, it gives CAISGTLTSTDTQYF.

This clone appeared a few times. The chain couples TRBV18 to TRBJ2-7; 7 nucleotides match TRBD1. The V and J ends lost 1 base and 5 bases, in that order; junction bases with no gene match: 5. The CDR3 consists of 14 residues. Germline CDR1 KGHSH, CDR2 LQKENI. CDR3 coding DNA: TGTGCCAGCTCACCACAGGGACAGAAGAACGAGCAGTACTTC. This translates into CASSPQGQKNEQYF.

The chain is built from TRBV5-1 and TRBJ1-4; 10 nucleotides agree with TRBD1. After removal of 4 bases from V and 5 bases from J, the junction contained 2 bases not matched to a gene. CDR1 is SGHRS and CDR2 is YFSETQ in the germline V gene. This CDR3 region has 14 residues. CDR3 sequence (DNA): TGCGCCAGCAGCCCGGGACAGGGGAATGAAAAACTGTTTTTT. This codes for CASSPGQGNEKLFF.

V is TRBV7-3 and J is TRBJ2-3; TRBD2 agrees at 14 bases. Trimming took 5 bases from V and 4 from J; bases not matched to a gene: 5. The CDR3 length is 16 residues. The germline gives CDR1 SGHTA, CDR2 FQGTGA. CDR3: CASSLGLAGGSDTQYF. The CDR3 DNA follows: TGTGCCAGCAGCCTTGGACTAGCGGGGGGATCAGATACGCAGTATTTT. Full variable domain (rest looked up from reference TRBV7-3 and TRBJ2-3): GAGVSQTPSNKVTEKGKYVELRCDPISGHTALYWYRQSLGQGPEFLIYFQGTGAADDSGLPNDRFFAVRPEGSVSTLKIQRTERGDSAVYLCASSLGLAGGSDTQYFGPGTRLTVL.

The chain has TRBV5-1 and TRBJ2-5; 8 nucleotides match TRBD1. The tail of the sequence fits TRBJ2-7 better, so the J call may be wrong. This CDR3 is built from 14 residues. Germline V lookup: CDR1 SGHRS, CDR2 YFSETQ. CDR3 region: CASSQGTGIYEQYF. The CDR3 coding sequence is TGCGCCAGCAGCCAGGGGACAGGAATCTACGAGCAGTACTTC.